This passage covers 2 T cell receptor beta chains from one sample sequenced in a study of T-cell memory formation after mild COVID-19. TCRdb re-derived calls from the 5' RACE reads in MiXCR, one entry per CDR3 protein. The data show 540,000 or so distinct CDR3 sequences, roughly 21% seen once. The sample comprised PBMCs or a T cell subset sorted from them (not recorded which). These receptors were obtained from an adult woman who had mild COVID-19 (a few samples of this study predate the infection). Cell type and time point are not known.

The CDR3 region is CASSFYGAGGEQFF. The CDR3 nucleotides are TGTGCCAGCAGCTTCTATGGAGCGGGTGGCGAGCAGTTCTTC. The chain employs TRBV5-6 and TRBJ2-1, with D perhaps matching TRBD2 (6 bases). The germline V and J ends were trimmed by 2 bases and 10 bases, with 16 bases remaining between them. The CDR3 extends over 14 amino acids. Per the germline V gene, CDR1 is SGHDT and CDR2 is YYEEEE.

In its sample, this clonotype was seen a few times. The V call is TRBV7-8, the J call TRBJ2-4; 7 bases match TRBD2. The CDR3 is 16 residues long. The V gene's germline CDR1 is SGHVS and CDR2 FQNEAQ. With V trimmed by 3 bases and J by 1 base, 6 bases remained unmatched. The CDR3 sequence: CASSFRVGGAKNIQYF. CDR3 DNA: TGTGCCAGCAGCTTCAGGGTGGGGGGGGCCAAAAACATTCAGTACTTC.